This TCR beta chain appears in the sequencing data of a study of T cells in Graves' hyperthyroidism and ophthalmopathy. Trimming shortened V by 1 base and J by 1 base, and 25 bases separated the two germline ends. Looked up from germline, CDR1 is MNHEY and CDR2 is SMNVEV (reference sequence). The length of the CDR3 is 20 residues. Turning to this clonotype: Its antigen remains unidentified.

Overall study findings and caveats: In blood, most of the thyroid clonotypes expanded above 0.001 were also present. Ophthalmopathy, as predicted by the model, came a median roughly 6.3 months after the prediction.

Researchers took RNA transcripts and amplified the TCR beta CDR3 regions from them. First-round RT-PCR targeting the TCR CDR3 was performed with the HTBI primer set. TCRdb reprocessed the multiplex PCR reads with MiXCR, giving one entry per CDR3 protein. The data contain more than 600,000 distinct CDR3 sequences, approximately 16% of them singletons. The J gene is TRBJ1-2, the V gene TRBV27; D not certain. Sequencing used blood. This TCR derives from a young man with Graves' hyperthyroidism. The DNA of the CDR3 is TGTGCCAGCAGTTTATTATTTACGTTCGGGCACAGCCAGTATAACTATGGCTACACCTTC. Encoded protein: CASSLLFTFGHSQYNYGYTF.